The next 30 T cell receptor beta chains were all read from a single sample in a study of shared clonotypes between healthy human individuals. Some clones are missing from TCRdb's copy, which holds only in-frame ones; the method was immunoSEQ multiplex PCR. Of roughly 2.6 million clones detected, 85% to 95% appear once; the ten largest clones hold about 0.13%. The specimen was naive CD4+ T cells sorted from blood. Documented subset: CD45RA+ positively selected. These receptors all stem from a young man in good health.

The chain combines TRBV6-6 with TRBJ1-2; 10 bases agree with TRBD1. CDR3 length: 16 residues. Trimming cost V 4 bases and J 4 bases; bases outside gene matches: 9. Germline CDR1 reads MNHNY; CDR2 reads SVGAGI (reference sequence). The CDR3 coding sequence is TGTGCCAGCAGTTGGCCGACAGGGGGCGATGGCTATGGCTACACCTTC. This translates into CASSWPTGGDGYGYTF.

V usage is TRBV29-1 and J usage is TRBJ2-1; 7 bases line up with TRBD2. Unmatched junction bases numbered 9, after V lost 1 base and J lost 9 bases. This CDR3 has 14 amino acids. Germline V gene data show CDR1 as SQVTM and CDR2 as ANQGSEA. This chain's CDR3 is CSVEGREYPLEQFF. Here the CDR3 DNA reads TGCAGCGTTGAAGGGCGGGAGTACCCCCTTGAGCAGTTCTTC.

The chain uses TRBV7-8 and TRBJ2-3; 14 nucleotides align to TRBD2. The CDR3 is 19 amino acids. Germline V CDR1 and CDR2: SGHVS, FQNEAQ. The V gene end was trimmed by 2 bases and the J gene end by 0 bases; junction bases not matched to a gene: 7. The CDR3 here is CASSLIPTSGRASTDTQYF. The DNA for the CDR3 is TGTGCCAGCAGCTTAATCCCGACTAGCGGGAGGGCTAGCACAGATACGCAGTATTTT.

This chain uses TRBV18 with TRBJ1-5; D perhaps matches TRBD1 (5 bases). There are 14 residues in the CDR3. Germline CDR1 reads KGHSH; CDR2 reads LQKENI. Deletions cut 3 bases from V and 5 bases from J, with 11 bases between. The CDR3: CASSPFRDDQPQHF. The CDR3 DNA reads as TGTGCCAGCTCACCTTTCAGGGATGATCAGCCCCAGCATTTT. The full variable domain, completed using reference TRBV18 and TRBJ1-5, is NAGVMQNPRHLVRRRGQEARLRCSPMKGHSHVYWYRQLPEEGLKFMVYLQKENIIDESGMPKERFSAEFPKEGPSILRIQQVVRGDSAAYFCASSPFRDDQPQHFGDGTRLSIL.

The rearrangement uses TRBV7-9 and TRBJ2-3, with 9 positions matching TRBD2. The CDR3 length is 17 residues. Germline trimming cut 3 bases from V and 0 bases from J; bases unmatched to any gene: 7. The germline CDR1 and CDR2 sequences are SEHNR and FQNEAQ (reference sequence). CDR3 nucleotides: TGTGCCAGCAGCTTGAATATGGCGGGGGGGAGCACAGATACGCAGTATTTT. Translated, it gives CASSLNMAGGSTDTQYF.

V gene TRBV7-2 combines with J gene TRBJ2-2, with 10 bases matching TRBD2. Germline CDR1 reads SGHTA; CDR2 reads FQGNSA. This CDR3 comprises 17 residues. V shed 0 bases and J 2 bases; nucleotides not matched to a gene: 3. The CDR3 DNA is TGTGCCAGCAGCTTAGCAAGCGGGAGGGCCAACACCGGGGAGCTGTTTTTT. As protein: CASSLASGRANTGELFF.

The chain uses TRBV10-3 and TRBJ2-1; 10 positions agree with TRBD1. CDR1 and CDR2 (germline): ENHRY, SYGVKD. The CDR3 length is 15 residues. Trimming removed 5 bases from V and 8 bases from J; junction bases left unmatched: 9. The CDR3 loop is CAISSPGQGFDEQFF. The CDR3 DNA reads TGTGCCATCAGTAGTCCGGGACAGGGGTTCGATGAGCAGTTCTTC.

This rearrangement joins TRBV15 to TRBJ2-7; no firm D call. From germline, CDR1 is LNHNV and CDR2 YYDKDF (reference sequence). The CDR3 has 13 amino acids. V dropped 0 bases and J dropped 5 bases, with 8 bases sitting between them. In DNA, the CDR3 is TGTGCCACCAGCAGAGATACGACCCACGAGCAGTACTTC. Its protein product is CATSRDTTHEQYF. Drawing the rest from reference TRBV15 and TRBJ2-7, the complete variable domain is DAMVIQNPRYQVTQFGKPVTLSCSQTLNHNVMYWYQQKSSQAPKLLFHYYDKDFNNEADTPDNFQSRRPNTSFCFLDIRSPGLGDTAMYLCATSRDTTHEQYFGPGTRLTVT.

This chain uses TRBV6-7 with TRBJ1-4, with 7 bases fitting TRBD1. TRBV6-7 qualifies as an ORF whose function is uncertain. With V trimmed by 2 bases and J by 6 bases, 6 bases remained unmatched. The CDR3 extends over 15 amino acids. As DNA, the CDR3 is TGTGCCAGCAGTTACGAGACAGGGAATCATGAAAAACTGTTTTTT. Amino acids: CASSYETGNHEKLFF.

CDR3 loop: CASSYSSVAGNTIYF. The CDR3 DNA reads as TGTGCCAGCAGTTACTCGTCAGTGGCAGGAAACACCATATATTTT. V and J are TRBV6-5 and TRBJ1-3; D is unclear. This CDR3 comprises 15 residues. Germline CDR1 reads MNHEY; CDR2 reads SVGAGI. The V end was cut by 0 bases, the J end by 4 bases, with 10 bases between.

The gene calls are TRBV5-5 and TRBJ2-1, with D tentatively TRBD1 (5 bases). Germline values: CDR1 SGHKS, CDR2 YYEKEE (reference sequence). The CDR3 consists of 14 residues. V shed 1 base and J shed 4 bases, with 9 bases lying between them. The CDR3 region has the DNA TGTGCCAGCAGCTTGCGACAGATATACAATGAGCAGTTCTTC. It is translated as CASSLRQIYNEQFF.

V usage is TRBV7-3 and J usage is TRBJ2-1; D remains unclear. Trimming cost V 8 bases and J 4 bases, with 18 bases left between them. This CDR3 has 15 residues. CDR1 is SGHTA, CDR2 FQGTGA, per germline. This chain's CDR3 is CASGVSGGSYNEQFF. The CDR3 DNA is TGTGCCAGCGGGGTTTCGGGTGGCTCATACAATGAGCAGTTCTTC.

Details on this clone: Additional DNA sequences in this sample encode the identical CDR3. The J gene is TRBJ2-1, the V gene TRBV5-1; D is undetermined. This CDR3 has 15 residues. CDR1 and CDR2 from the germline V gene are SGHRS and YFSETQ. Trimming removed 2 bases from V and 3 bases from J, with 12 bases in between. In nucleotides, the CDR3 is TGCGCCAGCAGCTTACCGTCAGGCGACTACAATGAGCAGTTCTTC. Its protein is CASSLPSGDYNEQFF.

This clone was recorded once. The chain recombines TRBV5-1 with TRBJ2-1; 11 bases are a match to TRBD1. The CDR3 runs 18 residues. The V segment lost 0 bases and the J segment 5 bases; nucleotides outside the gene matches: 10. Germline values: CDR1 SGHRS, CDR2 YFSETQ. The chain's CDR3 is CASSLAKVSGQGDNEQFF. CDR3 DNA sequence: TGCGCCAGCAGCTTGGCAAAGGTTTCGGGACAGGGGGACAATGAGCAGTTCTTC.

This chain links TRBV6-5 with TRBJ2-7; D is possibly TRBD1 (6 bases). The length of the CDR3 is 14 residues. Trimming took 2 bases from V and 0 from J, leaving 8 bases between them. Germline CDR1 is MNHEY and CDR2 is SVGAGI. The chain's CDR3 is CASSYGDNSYEQYF. CDR3 sequence (DNA): TGTGCCAGCAGTTACGGGGACAACTCCTACGAGCAGTACTTC.

V gene TRBV7-9 combines with J gene TRBJ2-2, with a weak D call TRBD2 (6 bases). This CDR3 contains 17 residues. Germline CDR1 and CDR2: SEHNR and FQNEAQ (reference sequence). Trimming removed 1 base from V and 6 bases from J, with 18 bases in between. The DNA for the CDR3 is TGTGCCAGCAGCTTAGGCTGGGTAGCGGAGGGAGCCGGGGAGCTGTTTTTT. This sequence encodes CASSLGWVAEGAGELFF.

This clone was found a few times. The chain carries TRBV10-3 and TRBJ1-6; maybe TRBD1 (5 bases). CDR1 is ENHRY, CDR2 SYGVKD, per germline. The CDR3 consists of 14 residues. The germline V and J ends were trimmed by 2 bases and 8 bases, with 10 bases remaining between them. CDR3 protein: CAISEGLGDSPLHF. CDR3 DNA sequence: TGTGCCATCAGTGAGGGGTTGGGGGATTCACCCCTCCACTTT.

The V and J genes are TRBV7-2 and TRBJ1-5, with D possibly TRBD1 on 5 matching bases. CDR1 and CDR2 from the germline V gene are SGHTA and FQGNSA. Trimming cost V 5 bases and J 2 bases, with 16 bases left between them. The CDR3 totals 16 residues. Written as DNA, the CDR3 is TGTGCCAGCAGCGCAAACCGGGAAGGGGGCAATCAGCCCCAGCATTTT. Its protein is CASSANREGGNQPQHF.

This clone came up a few times. The genes are TRBV10-3 and TRBJ1-5; 7 nucleotides match TRBD1. CDR1 is ENHRY and CDR2 is SYGVKD in the germline V gene. There are 14 residues in the CDR3. V trimming: 5 bases; J trimming: 5 bases; junction bases outside the gene matches: 6. The CDR3 DNA sequence: TGTGCCATCAGTCCAGGGGGGGTTGATCAGCCCCAGCATTTT. It is translated as CAISPGGVDQPQHF.

The V gene is TRBV29-1, the J gene TRBJ1-5, with TRBD1 identical over 7 bases. The V and J ends lost 1 base and 1 base, in that order; junction bases with no gene match: 4. This CDR3 spans 15 amino acids. Germline loops: CDR1 SQVTM, CDR2 ANQGSEA. CDR3 DNA sequence: TGCAGCGTTGAAGCTGAGGGGGCGAGCAATCAGCCCCAGCATTTT. Translated, it gives CSVEAEGASNQPQHF.

This chain links TRBV7-9 with TRBJ2-4; D is possibly TRBD2 (5 bases). In germline, CDR1 is SEHNR, CDR2 FQNEAQ (reference sequence). CDR3 length: 14 amino acids. Trimming removed 5 bases at V and 8 bases at J, with 16 bases between. The CDR3 loop reads CASSPVGLGDIQYF. The DNA of the CDR3 is TGTGCCAGCAGCCCCGTAGGGTTGGGAGACATTCAGTACTTC.

DNA of the CDR3: TGCGCCAGCAGCTTTGAAGGGCAGACCATTCAGTACTTC. Amino acid sequence: CASSFEGQTIQYF. The V call is TRBV5-1, the J call TRBJ2-4; D remains ambiguous. This CDR3 spans 13 amino acids. Germline V lookup: CDR1 SGHRS, CDR2 YFSETQ. V was shortened by 2 bases and J by 9 bases, with 12 bases between the two germline ends.

V gene TRBV28 combines with J gene TRBJ2-5; 9 bases fit TRBD1. The CDR3 spans 15 residues. The germline V gene encodes CDR1 MDHEN and CDR2 SYDVKM. Trimming at V came to 3 bases and at J to 3 bases, leaving 5 bases not matched to a gene. CDR3 loop: CASSFYRTGEETQYF. CDR3 bases: TGTGCCAGCAGTTTCTACCGGACAGGGGAAGAGACCCAGTACTTC.

V is TRBV5-1 and J is TRBJ1-1; D is possibly TRBD1 (6 bases). Trimming cost V 4 bases and J 1 base, with 11 bases left between them. Germline CDR1 and CDR2: SGHRS and YFSETQ. The CDR3 runs 14 residues. CDR3 nucleotide sequence: TGCGCCAGCAGCACTGGGGGCCGGAACACTGAAGCTTTCTTT. Its protein product is CASSTGGRNTEAFF.

The chain joins TRBV7-9 to TRBJ2-7, with unresolved D. The CDR3 length is 13 residues. Germline CDR1 reads SEHNR; CDR2 reads FQNEAQ (reference sequence). The germline V and J ends were trimmed by 4 bases and 3 bases, with 10 bases remaining between them. CDR3 nucleotide sequence: TGTGCCAGCAGCTCTCCCGTTGTCTACGAGCAGTACTTC. This translates into CASSSPVVYEQYF.

This clone has a single count. CDR3 sequence (DNA): TGTGCCAGCAGCCCTGGGGACAGGGCAGACGAGCAGTACTTC. Amino acid sequence: CASSPGDRADEQYF. The chain joins TRBV5-4 to TRBJ2-7; TRBD1 agrees at 9 bases. CDR1 SGHNT and CDR2 YYREEE come from the germline V gene (reference sequence). Trimming removed 4 bases from V and 5 bases from J; junction bases left unmatched: 7. This CDR3 region has 14 residues. The variable domain in full, with the rest retrieved from reference TRBV5-4 and TRBJ2-7, is ETGVTQSPTHLIKTRGQQVTLRCSSQSGHNTVSWYQQALGQGPQFIFQYYREEENGRGNFPPRFSGLQFPNYSSELNVNALELDDSALYLCASSPGDRADEQYFGPGTRLTVT.

The chain links TRBV6-1 to TRBJ2-7, with 11 bases identical to TRBD1. CDR3 size: 13 residues. The V gene end was trimmed by 7 bases and the J gene end by 5 bases; junction bases not matched to a gene: 4. Germline CDR1 MNHNS, CDR2 SASEGT. The CDR3 bases are TGTGCCAGCAAGGGACAGGGGGTCCACGAGCAGTACTTC. Translation: CASKGQGVHEQYF.

Comments on this clone: An end of the junction does not agree with germline; a read error may underlie this. This chain uses TRBV4-1 with TRBJ2-5; 7 bases map to TRBD2. Germline loops: CDR1 MGHRA, CDR2 YSYEKL. This CDR3 is built from 13 residues. Here the CDR3 DNA reads TGCGCCAGCAGCCAAGTAACTAGCGCGAAACGGGACTTC. This translates into CASSQVTSAKRDF.

This rearrangement joins TRBV5-1 to TRBJ2-5; D call uncertain. Germline loops: CDR1 SGHRS, CDR2 YFSETQ. Trimming took 1 base from V and 2 from J, leaving 9 bases between them. This CDR3 region has 14 residues. The CDR3 reads CASSLPLIQETQYF. Written as DNA, the CDR3 is TGCGCCAGCAGCTTGCCCCTCATACAAGAGACCCAGTACTTC.

In its sample, this clone was seen once. The chain carries TRBV7-9 and TRBJ1-1; D possibly corresponds to TRBD1 (6 bases). The germline V and J ends were trimmed by 2 bases and 5 bases, with 15 bases remaining between them. CDR1 and CDR2 from the germline V gene are SEHNR and FQNEAQ (reference sequence). The CDR3 runs to 15 residues. The CDR3 nucleotides read TGTGCCAGCAGCTTACCCCAGGGGCGGGAGACTGAAGCTTTCTTT. It specifies CASSLPQGRETEAFF.